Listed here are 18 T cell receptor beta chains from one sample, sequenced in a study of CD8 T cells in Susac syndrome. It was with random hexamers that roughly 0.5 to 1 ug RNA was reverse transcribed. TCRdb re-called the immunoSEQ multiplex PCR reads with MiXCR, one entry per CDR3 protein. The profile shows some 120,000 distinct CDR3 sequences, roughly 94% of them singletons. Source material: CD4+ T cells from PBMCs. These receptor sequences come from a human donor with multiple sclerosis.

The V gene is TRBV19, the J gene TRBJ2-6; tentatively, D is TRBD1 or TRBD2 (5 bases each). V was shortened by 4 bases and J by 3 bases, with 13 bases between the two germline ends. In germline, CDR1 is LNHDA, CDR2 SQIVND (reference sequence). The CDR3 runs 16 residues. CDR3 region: CASSRSRDGGANVLTF. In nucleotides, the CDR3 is TGTGCCAGTAGTAGATCCAGGGACGGTGGGGCCAACGTCCTGACTTTC.

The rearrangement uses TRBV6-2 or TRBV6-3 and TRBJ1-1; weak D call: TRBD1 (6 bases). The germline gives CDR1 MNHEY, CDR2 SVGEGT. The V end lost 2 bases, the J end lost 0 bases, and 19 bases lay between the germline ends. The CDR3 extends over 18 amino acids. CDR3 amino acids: CASSYTQTLDRLNTEAFF. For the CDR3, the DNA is TGTGCCAGCAGTTACACCCAGACCTTGGACAGACTGAACACTGAAGCTTTCTTT.

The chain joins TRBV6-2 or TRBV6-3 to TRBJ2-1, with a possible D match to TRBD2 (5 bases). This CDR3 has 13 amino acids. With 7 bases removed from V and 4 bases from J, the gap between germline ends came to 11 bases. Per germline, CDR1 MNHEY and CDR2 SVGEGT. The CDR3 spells CASMRTGYNEQFF. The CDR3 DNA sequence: TGTGCCAGCATGAGGACGGGATACAATGAGCAGTTCTTC.

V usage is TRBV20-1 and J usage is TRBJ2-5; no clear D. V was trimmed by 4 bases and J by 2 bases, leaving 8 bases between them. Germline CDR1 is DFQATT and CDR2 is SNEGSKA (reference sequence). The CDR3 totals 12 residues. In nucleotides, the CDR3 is TGCAGTGCTACGGATTATCAAGAGACCCAGTACTTC. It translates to CSATDYQETQYF.

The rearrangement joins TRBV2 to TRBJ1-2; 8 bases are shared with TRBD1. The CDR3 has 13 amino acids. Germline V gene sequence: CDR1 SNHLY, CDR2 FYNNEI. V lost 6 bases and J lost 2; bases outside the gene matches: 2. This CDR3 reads CASRTGENYGYTF. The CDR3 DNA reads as TGTGCCAGCAGGACAGGGGAGAACTATGGCTACACCTTC.

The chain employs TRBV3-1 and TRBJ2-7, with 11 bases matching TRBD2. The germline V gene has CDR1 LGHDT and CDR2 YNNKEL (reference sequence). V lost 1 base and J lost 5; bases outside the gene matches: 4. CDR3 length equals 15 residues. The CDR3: CASSQASGRYDEQYF. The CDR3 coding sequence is TGTGCCAGCAGCCAAGCTAGCGGGAGGTACGACGAGCAGTACTTC.

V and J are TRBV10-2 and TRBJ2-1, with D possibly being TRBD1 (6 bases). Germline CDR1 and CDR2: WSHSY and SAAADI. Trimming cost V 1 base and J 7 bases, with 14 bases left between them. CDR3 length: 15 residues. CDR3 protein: CASSELRQGTNEQFF. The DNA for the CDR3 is TGCGCCAGCAGTGAGTTGCGGCAGGGGACGAATGAGCAGTTCTTC.

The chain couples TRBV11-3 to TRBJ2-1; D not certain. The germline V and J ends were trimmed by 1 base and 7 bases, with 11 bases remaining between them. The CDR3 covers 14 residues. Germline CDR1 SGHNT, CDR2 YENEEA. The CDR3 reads CASSLGTDQNEQFF. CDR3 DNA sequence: TGTGCCAGCAGCTTAGGGACGGATCAAAATGAGCAGTTCTTC.

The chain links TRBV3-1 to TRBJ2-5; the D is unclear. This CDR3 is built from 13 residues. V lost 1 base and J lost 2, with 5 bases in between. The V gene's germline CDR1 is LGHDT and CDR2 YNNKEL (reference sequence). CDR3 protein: CASSQARQETQYF. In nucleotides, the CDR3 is TGTGCCAGCAGCCAAGCCAGACAAGAGACCCAGTACTTC.

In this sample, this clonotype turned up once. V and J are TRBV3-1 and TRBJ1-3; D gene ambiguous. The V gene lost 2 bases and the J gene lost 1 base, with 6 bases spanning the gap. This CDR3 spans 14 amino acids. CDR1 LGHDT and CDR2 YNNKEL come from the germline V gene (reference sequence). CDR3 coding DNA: TGTGCCAGCAGCCAAAGCCCTTCTGGAAACACCATATATTTT. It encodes CASSQSPSGNTIYF. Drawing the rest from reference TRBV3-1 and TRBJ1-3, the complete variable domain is DTAVSQTPKYLVTQMGNDKSIKCEQNLGHDTMYWYKQDSKKFLKIMFSYNNKELIINETVPNRFSPKSPDKAHLNLHINSLELGDSAVYFCASSQSPSGNTIYFGEGSWLTVV.

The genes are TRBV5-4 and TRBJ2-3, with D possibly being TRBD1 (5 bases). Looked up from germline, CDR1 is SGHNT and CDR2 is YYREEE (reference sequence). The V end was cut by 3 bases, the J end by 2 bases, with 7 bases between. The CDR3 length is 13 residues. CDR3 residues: CASSSGFTDTQYF. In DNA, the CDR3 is TGTGCCAGCAGCTCAGGGTTCACAGATACGCAGTATTTT. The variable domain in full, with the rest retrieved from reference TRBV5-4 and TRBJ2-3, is ETGVTQSPTHLIKTRGQQVTLRCSSQSGHNTVSWYQQALGQGPQFIFQYYREEENGRGNFPPRFSGLQFPNYSSELNVNALELDDSALYLCASSSGFTDTQYFGPGTRLTVL.

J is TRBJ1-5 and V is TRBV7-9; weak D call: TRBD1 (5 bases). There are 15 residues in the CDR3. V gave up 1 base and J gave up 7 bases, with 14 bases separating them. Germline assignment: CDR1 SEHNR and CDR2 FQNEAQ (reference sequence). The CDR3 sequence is CASSLGSGGKQPQHF. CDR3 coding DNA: TGTGCCAGCAGCTTAGGGTCCGGGGGGAAGCAGCCCCAGCATTTT.

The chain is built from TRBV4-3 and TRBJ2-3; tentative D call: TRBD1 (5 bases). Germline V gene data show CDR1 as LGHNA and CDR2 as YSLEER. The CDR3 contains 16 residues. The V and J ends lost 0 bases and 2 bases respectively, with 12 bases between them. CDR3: CASSQEGARTTDTQYF. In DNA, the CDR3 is TGCGCCAGCAGCCAAGAAGGGGCTCGGACCACAGATACGCAGTATTTT.

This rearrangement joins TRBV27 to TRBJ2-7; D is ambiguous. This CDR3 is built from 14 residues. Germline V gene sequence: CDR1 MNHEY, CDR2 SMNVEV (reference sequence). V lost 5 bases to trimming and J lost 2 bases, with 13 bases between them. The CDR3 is CASSDFGPPYEQYF. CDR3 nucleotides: TGTGCCAGCAGTGACTTTGGTCCCCCCTACGAGCAGTACTTC.

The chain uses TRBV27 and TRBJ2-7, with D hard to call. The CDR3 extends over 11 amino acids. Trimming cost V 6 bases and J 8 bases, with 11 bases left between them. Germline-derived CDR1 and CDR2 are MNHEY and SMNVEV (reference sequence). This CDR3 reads CASSLSGQQYF. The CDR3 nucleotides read TGTGCCAGCAGCCTTTCGGGTCAGCAGTACTTC.

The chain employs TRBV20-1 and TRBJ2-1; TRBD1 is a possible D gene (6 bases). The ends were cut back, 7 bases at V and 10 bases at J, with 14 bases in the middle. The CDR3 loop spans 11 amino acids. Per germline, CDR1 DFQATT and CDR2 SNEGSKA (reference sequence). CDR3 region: CSVRQATEQFF. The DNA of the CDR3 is TGCAGTGTTCGACAGGCGACAGAGCAGTTCTTC.

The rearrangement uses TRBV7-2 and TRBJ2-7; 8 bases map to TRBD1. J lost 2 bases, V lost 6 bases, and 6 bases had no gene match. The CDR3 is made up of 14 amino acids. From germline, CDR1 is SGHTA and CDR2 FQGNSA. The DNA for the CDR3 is TGTGCCAGCAGTAACCAACAGGGGGCCTACGAGCAGTACTTC. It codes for CASSNQQGAYEQYF. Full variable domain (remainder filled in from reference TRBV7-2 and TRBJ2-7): GAGVSQSPSNKVTEKGKDVELRCDPISGHTALYWYRQSLGQGLEFLIYFQGNSAPDKSGLPSDRFSAERTGGSVSTLTIQRTQQEDSAVYLCASSNQQGAYEQYFGPGTRLTVT.

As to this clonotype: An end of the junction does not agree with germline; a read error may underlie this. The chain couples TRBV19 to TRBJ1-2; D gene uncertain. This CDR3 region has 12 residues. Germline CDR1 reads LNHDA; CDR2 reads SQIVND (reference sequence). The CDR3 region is CASSISARISAF. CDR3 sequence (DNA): TGTGCCAGTAGTATTTCCGCGCGGATTAGTGCCTTC.